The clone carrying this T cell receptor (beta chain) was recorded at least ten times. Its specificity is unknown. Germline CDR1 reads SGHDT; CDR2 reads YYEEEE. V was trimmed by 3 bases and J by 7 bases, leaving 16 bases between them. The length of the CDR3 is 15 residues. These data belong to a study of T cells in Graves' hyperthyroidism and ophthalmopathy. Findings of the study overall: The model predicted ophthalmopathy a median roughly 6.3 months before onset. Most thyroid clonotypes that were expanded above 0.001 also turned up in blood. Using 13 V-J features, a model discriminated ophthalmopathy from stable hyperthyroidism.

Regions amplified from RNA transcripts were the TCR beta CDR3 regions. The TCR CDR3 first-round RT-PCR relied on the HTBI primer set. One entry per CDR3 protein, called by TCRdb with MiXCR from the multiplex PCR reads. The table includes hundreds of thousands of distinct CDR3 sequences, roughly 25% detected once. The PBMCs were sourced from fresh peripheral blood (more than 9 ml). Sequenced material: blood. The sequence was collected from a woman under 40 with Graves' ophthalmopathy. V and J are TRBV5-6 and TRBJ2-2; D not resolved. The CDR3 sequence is CASSSTNVRVGELFF. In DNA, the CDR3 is TGTGCCAGCAGCTCTACAAACGTACGTGTCGGGGAGCTGTTTTTT. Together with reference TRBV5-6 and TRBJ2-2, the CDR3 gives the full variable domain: DAGVTQSPTHLIKTRGQQVTLRCSPKSGHDTVSWYQQALGQGPQFIFQYYEEEERQRGNFPDRFSGHQFPNYSSELNVNALLLGDSALYLCASSSTNVRVGELFFGEGSRLTVL.